The source of this T cell receptor (beta chain) is a study of T-cell memory formation after mild COVID-19. J lost 2 bases, V lost 2 bases, and 5 bases had no gene match. This CDR3 is built from 16 residues. Germline V gene lookup returns CDR1 MNHEY and CDR2 SVGEGT. The authors produced TCR alpha and TCR beta cDNA libraries with sample barcodes and UMIs by 5'RACE using constant-segment primers. TCRdb analysed the 5' RACE reads with MiXCR anew, one entry per CDR3 protein. The sample lists 45,000 to 65,000 distinct CDR3 sequences, more than 8% occurring once. This clonotype was counted between two and nine times.

The sequencing sample was made of PBMCs or a T cell subset sorted from them (not recorded which). V gene TRBV6-2 or TRBV6-3 combines with J gene TRBJ2-3; TRBD2 matches at 9 bases. The sequence derives from a man between 18 and 29 years old who had mild COVID-19 (a few samples of this study predate the infection). Cell type and time point are not known. Here the CDR3 DNA reads TGTGCCAGCAGTTACGGACTAGCGAGGGCCACAGATACGCAGTATTTT. Translated: CASSYGLARATDTQYF.